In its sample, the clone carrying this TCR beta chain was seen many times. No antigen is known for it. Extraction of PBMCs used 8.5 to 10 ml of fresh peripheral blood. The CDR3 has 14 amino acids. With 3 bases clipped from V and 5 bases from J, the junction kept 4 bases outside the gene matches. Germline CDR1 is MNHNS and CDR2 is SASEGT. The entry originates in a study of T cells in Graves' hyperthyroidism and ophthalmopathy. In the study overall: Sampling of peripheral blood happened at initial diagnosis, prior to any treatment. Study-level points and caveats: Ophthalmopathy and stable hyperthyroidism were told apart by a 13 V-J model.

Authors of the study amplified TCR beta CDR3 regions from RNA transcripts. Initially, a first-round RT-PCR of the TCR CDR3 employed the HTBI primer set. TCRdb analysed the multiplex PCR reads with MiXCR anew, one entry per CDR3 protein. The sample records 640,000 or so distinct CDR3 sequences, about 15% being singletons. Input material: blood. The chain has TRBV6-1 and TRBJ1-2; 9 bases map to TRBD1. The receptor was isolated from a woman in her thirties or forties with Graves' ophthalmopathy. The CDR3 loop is CASSDGGQGYGYTF. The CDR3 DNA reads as TGTGCCAGCAGTGACGGGGGACAGGGTTATGGCTACACCTTC.